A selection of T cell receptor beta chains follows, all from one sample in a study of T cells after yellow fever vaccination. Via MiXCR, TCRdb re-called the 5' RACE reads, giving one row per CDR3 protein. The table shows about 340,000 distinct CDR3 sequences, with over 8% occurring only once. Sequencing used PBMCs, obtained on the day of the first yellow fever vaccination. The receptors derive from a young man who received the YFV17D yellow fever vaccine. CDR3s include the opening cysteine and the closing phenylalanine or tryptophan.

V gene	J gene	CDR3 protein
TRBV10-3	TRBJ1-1	CAISGDREPTEAFF
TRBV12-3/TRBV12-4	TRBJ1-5	CASTPTGGNQPQHF
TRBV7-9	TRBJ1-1	CASSLVQPGGAFF
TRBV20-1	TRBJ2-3	CSARDEVWLDTQYF
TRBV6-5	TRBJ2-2	CASSYGWGAGELFF
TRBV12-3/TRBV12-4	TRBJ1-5	CASRRDTSNQPQHF
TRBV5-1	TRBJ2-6	CASRPGQGDSGANVLTF
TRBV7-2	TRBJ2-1	CASSSKAGYNEQFF
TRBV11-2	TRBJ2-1	CASSLNRNEQFF
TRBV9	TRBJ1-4	CASSVEPLGEKLFF
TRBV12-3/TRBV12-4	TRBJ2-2	CASPRQGSSGELFF
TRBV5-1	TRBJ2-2	CASSFSTIQAGELFF
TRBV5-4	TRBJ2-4	CASSLTGERIQYF
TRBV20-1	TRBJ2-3	CSATQGGHPPDTQYF
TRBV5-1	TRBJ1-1	CASSLQNTEAFF
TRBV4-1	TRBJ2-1	CASSQDYVGGYNEQFF
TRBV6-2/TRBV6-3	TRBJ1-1	CASSFFYGNTEAFF
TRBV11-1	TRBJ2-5	CASSLRGLARGPAGETQYF
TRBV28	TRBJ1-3	CASSLGGSPGNTIYF
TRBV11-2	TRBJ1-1	CASSAWDRGEGAFF
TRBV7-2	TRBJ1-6	CASSRPSPTRSPLHF
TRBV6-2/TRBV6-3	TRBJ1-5	CASSYELQPQHF
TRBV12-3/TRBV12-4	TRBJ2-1	CASGVNGQFF
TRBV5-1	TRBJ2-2	CASSGVYNTGELFF
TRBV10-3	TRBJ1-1	CAIRRGLNTEAFF
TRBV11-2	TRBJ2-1	CASSPIRGSSYNEQFF
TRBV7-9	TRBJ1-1	CASSPDLTGTGYEAFF
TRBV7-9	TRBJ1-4	CASSFGGLGEKLFF
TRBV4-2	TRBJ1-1	CASSRLGVQANTEAFF
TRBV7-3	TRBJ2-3	CASSPALMTDTQYF
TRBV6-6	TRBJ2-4	CASSSTGTGLYYF
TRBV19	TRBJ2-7	CASSSGTGISYEQYF
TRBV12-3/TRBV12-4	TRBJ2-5	CASSPTPGHRKETQYF
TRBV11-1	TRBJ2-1	CASSPQSGNEQFF
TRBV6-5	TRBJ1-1	CASSSGALGQTEAFF
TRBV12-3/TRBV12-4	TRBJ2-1	CASSFLDTGLYNEQFF
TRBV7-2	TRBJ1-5	CASSEGQVRNQPQHF
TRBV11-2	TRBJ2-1	CASSRGTGAYNEQFF
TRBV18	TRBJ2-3	CASSPGTVSTDTQYF
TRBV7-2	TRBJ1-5	CASSGMPNQPQHF
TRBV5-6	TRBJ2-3	CASSLTEGASTDTQYF
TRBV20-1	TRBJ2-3	CSPSAGSSDTQYF
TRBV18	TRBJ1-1	CASSPRELEAFF
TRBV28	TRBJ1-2	CASSNLRLGYGYTF